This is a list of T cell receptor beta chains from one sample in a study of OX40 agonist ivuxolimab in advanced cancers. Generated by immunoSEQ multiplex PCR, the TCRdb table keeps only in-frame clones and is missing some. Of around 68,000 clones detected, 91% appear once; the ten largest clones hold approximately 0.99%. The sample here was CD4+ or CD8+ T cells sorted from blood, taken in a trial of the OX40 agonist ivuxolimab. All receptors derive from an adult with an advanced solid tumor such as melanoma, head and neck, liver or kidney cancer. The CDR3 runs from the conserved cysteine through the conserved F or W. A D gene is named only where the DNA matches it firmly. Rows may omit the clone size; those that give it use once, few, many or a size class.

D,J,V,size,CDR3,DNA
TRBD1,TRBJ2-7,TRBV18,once,CASSADRLEQYF,TGTGCCAGCTCAGCGGACAGGCTCGAGCAGTACTTC
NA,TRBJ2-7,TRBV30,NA,CAWSVSSHEQYF,TGTGCCTGGAGTGTAAGCAGCCACGAGCAGTACTTC
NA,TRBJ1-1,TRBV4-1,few,CASSQVGDITGEAFF,TGCGCCAGCAGCCAAGTAGGGGACATCACAGGTGAAGCTTTCTTT
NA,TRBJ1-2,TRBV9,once,CASSVDPSRWDGYTF,TGTGCCAGCAGCGTAGATCCCTCCCGTTGGGATGGCTACACCTTC
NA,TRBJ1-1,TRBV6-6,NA,CASRPRPSTEAFF,TGTGCCAGCAGGCCGCGACCGAGCACTGAAGCTTTCTTT
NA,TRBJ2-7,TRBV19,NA,CASSIAEGPYEQYF,TGTGCCAGTAGTATAGCGGAGGGCCCCTACGAGCAGTACTTC
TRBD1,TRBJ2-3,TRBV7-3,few,CASSRTGEKTDTQYF,TGTGCCAGCAGCCGGACAGGGGAGAAGACAGATACGCAGTATTTT
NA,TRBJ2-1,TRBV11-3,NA,CASSLGGDSYNEQFF,TGTGCCAGCAGCTTAGGGGGCGACTCCTACAATGAGCAGTTCTTC
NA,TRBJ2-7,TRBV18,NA,CASSPQQGGVTYEQYF,TGTGCCAGCTCACCACAGCAGGGAGGAGTTACCTACGAGCAGTACTTC
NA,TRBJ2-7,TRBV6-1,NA,CASSEALGPGTHEQYF,TGTGCCAGCAGTGAAGCCCTGGGACCAGGTACCCACGAGCAGTACTTC
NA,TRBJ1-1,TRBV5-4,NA,CASSLMNLNTEAFF,TGTGCCAGCAGCTTGATGAATCTGAACACTGAAGCTTTCTTT
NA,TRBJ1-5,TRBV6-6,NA,CASSYSGHLNQPQHF,TGTGCCAGCAGTTACTCCGGACACCTCAATCAGCCCCAGCATTTT
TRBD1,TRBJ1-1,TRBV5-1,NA,CASSSGTGGMNTEAFF,TGCGCCAGCAGCTCCGGGACAGGGGGGATGAACACTGAAGCTTTCTTT
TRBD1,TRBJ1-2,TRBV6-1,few,CASRPTGNGYTF,TGTGCCAGCAGACCGACAGGGAATGGCTACACCTTC
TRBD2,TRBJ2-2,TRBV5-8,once,CASSLGLADTGELFF,TGTGCCAGCAGCTTGGGACTAGCCGACACCGGGGAGCTGTTTTTT
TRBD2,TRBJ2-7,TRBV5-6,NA,CASSLAVVAGGYYEQYF,TGTGCCAGCAGCTTGGCCGTGGTAGCGGGAGGATACTACGAGCAGTACTTC
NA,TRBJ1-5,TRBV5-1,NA,CASSLDSGLGNQPQHF,TGCGCCAGCAGCCTAGACAGTGGGTTGGGCAATCAGCCCCAGCATTTT
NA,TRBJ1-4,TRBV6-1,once,CASRGFEPSEKLFF,TGTGCCAGTAGGGGTTTTGAGCCCTCGGAAAAACTGTTTTTT
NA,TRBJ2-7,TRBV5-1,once,CASSLAAATYEQYF,TGCGCCAGCAGCTTGGCTGCAGCCACCTACGAGCAGTACTTC
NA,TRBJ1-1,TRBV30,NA,CAWRGTEAFF,TGTGCCTGGAGGGGGACTGAAGCTTTCTTT
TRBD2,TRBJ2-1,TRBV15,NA,CATSRDQVAGVSQFF,TGTGCCACCAGCAGAGATCAGGTAGCGGGAGTAAGTCAGTTCTTC
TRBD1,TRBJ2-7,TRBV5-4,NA,CASSAPGTGRYEQYF,TGTGCCAGCAGCGCTCCCGGGACAGGACGCTACGAGCAGTACTTC
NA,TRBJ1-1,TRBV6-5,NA,CASRQGNTEAFF,TGTGCCAGCAGACAGGGGAACACTGAAGCTTTCTTT